The T cell receptor beta chain described here comes from a study of blood T cell repertoires in COVID-19. Trimming pared 5 bases from V and 6 bases from J, leaving 15 bases between. Germline values: CDR1 SGHRS, CDR2 YFSETQ. The CDR3 is 13 amino acids. Generated by immunoSEQ multiplex PCR, the TCRdb table keeps only in-frame clones and is missing some. Among some 530,000 clones, 70% to 90% were seen once, and the ten largest hold about 3.2%. Source material: peripheral blood. The chain carries TRBV5-1 and TRBJ2-7; maybe TRBD2 (6 bases). This receptor was identified in a human donor in a cohort sampled during active COVID-19. CDR3 nucleotides: TGCGCCAGCAGTCAGGTAGGCGGGACCGAGCAGTACTTC. This translates into CASSQVGGTEQYF. The full variable domain, in which reference TRBV5-1 and TRBJ2-7 provide the parts outside the CDR3, is KAGVTQTPRYLIKTRGQQVTLSCSPISGHRSVSWYQQTPGQGLQFLFEYFSETQRNKGNFPGRFSGRQFSNSRSEMNVSTLELGDSALYLCASSQVGGTEQYFGPGTRLTVT.